A selection of T cell receptor beta chains follows, all from one sample in a study of T cell changes during pregnancy in multiple sclerosis. Profiling relied on immunoSEQ multiplex PCR, and the TCRdb table lists in-frame clones only, not all of them. Here the sample spans 55,000 to 85,000 clones, approximately 94% being singletons. The source was peripheral blood, collected in the third trimester of pregnancy. These receptors originate from a female donor with multiple sclerosis, enrolled in a pregnancy study. Each CDR3 is given with its conserved first and last residue. D genes are given only for firm matches. Clone sizes are given selectively: once, few, many, or a class where the clone is expanded.

TRBV13,NA,TRBJ2-1,NA,CASSQGRNEQFF,TGTGCCAGCAGCCAGGGCCGGAATGAGCAGTTCTTC
TRBV11-2,NA,TRBJ1-1,NA,CASKLRTQGATEAFF,TGTGCCAGCAAGTTAAGGACCCAGGGTGCTACTGAAGCTTTCTTT
TRBV9,once,TRBJ1-6,TRBD1,CASSDKQGAGNSPLHF,TGTGCCAGCAGCGATAAACAGGGGGCTGGGAATTCACCCCTCCACTTT
TRBV18,NA,TRBJ1-6,NA,CASSPHENSPLHF,TGTGCCAGCTCACCGCATGAGAATTCACCCCTCCACTTT
TRBV6-5,NA,TRBJ2-7,NA,CASSYSPGGPVEQYF,TGTGCCAGCAGTTACTCACCGGGGGGCCCCGTCGAGCAGTACTTC
TRBV5-8,NA,TRBJ2-2,NA,CASSEGDGELFF,TGTGCCAGCAGCGAGGGGGACGGGGAGCTGTTTTTT
TRBV15,once,TRBJ1-2,NA,CATSRDRGGGYGYTF,TGTGCCACCAGCAGAGATCGTGGGGGGGGGTATGGCTACACCTTC
TRBV11-2,NA,TRBJ2-5,NA,CASSPFKQETQYF,TGTGCCAGCAGCCCTTTTAAACAAGAGACCCAGTACTTC
TRBV5-4,NA,TRBJ1-1,TRBD1,CASSWGQKNTEAFF,TGTGCCAGCAGCTGGGGACAGAAGAACACTGAAGCTTTCTTT
TRBV2,NA,TRBJ1-1,NA,CASSEAYREAFF,TGTGCCAGCAGTGAGGCCTACAGGGAGGCTTTCTTT
TRBV19,NA,TRBJ1-4,TRBD1,CASNRGANEKLFF,TGTGCCAGTAACAGGGGAGCGAATGAAAAACTGTTTTTT
TRBV9,NA,TRBJ2-5,NA,CASSVGEVSVGQETQYF,TGTGCCAGCAGCGTAGGAGAGGTATCGGTGGGCCAAGAGACCCAGTACTTC
TRBV6-6,once,TRBJ2-7,TRBD1,CASSYRGLSYEQYF,TGTGCCAGCAGTTACAGGGGGCTCTCCTACGAGCAGTACTTC
TRBV5-8,NA,TRBJ1-5,NA,CASSLSRPQPQHF,TGTGCCAGCAGCTTGTCCAGGCCCCAGCCCCAGCATTTT
TRBV10-2,NA,TRBJ2-7,TRBD1,CASSELGTGVLYEQYF,TGCGCCAGCAGTGAACTCGGGACAGGGGTGTTATACGAGCAGTACTTC
TRBV9,NA,TRBJ2-1,TRBD1,CASSVTPDRDNEQFF,TGTGCCAGCAGCGTAACCCCGGACAGGGACAATGAGCAGTTCTTC
TRBV4-3,NA,TRBJ2-2,NA,CASSQMGVGELFF,TGCGCCAGCAGCCAAATGGGAGTTGGGGAGCTGTTTTTT
TRBV7-7,NA,TRBJ2-3,TRBD2,CASSLGSGGSDTQYF,TGTGCCAGCAGCTTAGGGAGCGGGGGGTCGGATACGCAGTATTTT
TRBV7-3,NA,TRBJ2-3,TRBD2,CASRSGTSRTDTQYF,TGTGCCAGCCGCTCAGGGACTAGCCGCACAGATACGCAGTATTTT
TRBV5-1,NA,TRBJ2-1,TRBD2,CASSLSRGGYNEQFF,TGCGCCAGCAGCTTGTCGCGGGGGGGTTACAATGAGCAGTTCTTC
TRBV7-3,NA,TRBJ1-2,NA,CASSLQGYNYGYTF,TGTGCCAGCAGCTTACAGGGCTACAACTATGGCTACACCTTC
TRBV7-8,NA,TRBJ2-7,NA,CASSFTGSSYEQYF,TGTGCCAGCAGCTTCACAGGCAGCTCCTACGAGCAGTACTTC
TRBV5-6,NA,TRBJ1-1,TRBD1,CASSWRQGGTEAFF,TGTGCCAGCAGCTGGAGACAGGGCGGCACTGAAGCTTTCTTT
TRBV14,NA,TRBJ2-6,NA,CASSQGSPTGANVLTF,TGTGCCAGCAGCCAAGGGTCTCCTACTGGGGCCAACGTCCTGACTTTC
TRBV30,NA,TRBJ1-1,TRBD1,CAWEQGGGTEAFF,TGTGCCTGGGAACAGGGGGGTGGCACTGAAGCTTTCTTT
TRBV19,NA,TRBJ1-2,NA,CASSRPDPSNYGYTF,TGTGCCAGTAGTAGGCCCGATCCCTCTAACTATGGCTACACCTTC
TRBV6-5,NA,TRBJ1-3,NA,CASSSAGISGNTIYF,TGTGCCAGCAGTTCCGCCGGGATCTCTGGAAACACCATATATTTT
TRBV29-1,NA,TRBJ2-1,NA,CSAPVEQFF,TGCAGCGCTCCTGTGGAGCAGTTCTTC
TRBV13,NA,TRBJ2-7,NA,CASSLGGAGSYEQYF,TGTGCCAGCAGCTTAGGGGGGGCCGGCTCCTACGAGCAGTACTTC